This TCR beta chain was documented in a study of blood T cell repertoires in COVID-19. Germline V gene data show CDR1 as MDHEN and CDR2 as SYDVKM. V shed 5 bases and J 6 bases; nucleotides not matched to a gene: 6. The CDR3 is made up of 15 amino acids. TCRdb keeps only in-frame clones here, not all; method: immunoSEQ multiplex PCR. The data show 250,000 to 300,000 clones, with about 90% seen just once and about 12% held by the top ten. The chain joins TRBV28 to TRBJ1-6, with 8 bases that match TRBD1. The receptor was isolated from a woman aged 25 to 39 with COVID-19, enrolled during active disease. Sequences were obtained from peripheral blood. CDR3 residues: CASSRTGTLNSPLHF. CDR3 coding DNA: TGTGCCAGCAGTCGGACAGGGACTCTTAATTCACCCCTCCACTTT.